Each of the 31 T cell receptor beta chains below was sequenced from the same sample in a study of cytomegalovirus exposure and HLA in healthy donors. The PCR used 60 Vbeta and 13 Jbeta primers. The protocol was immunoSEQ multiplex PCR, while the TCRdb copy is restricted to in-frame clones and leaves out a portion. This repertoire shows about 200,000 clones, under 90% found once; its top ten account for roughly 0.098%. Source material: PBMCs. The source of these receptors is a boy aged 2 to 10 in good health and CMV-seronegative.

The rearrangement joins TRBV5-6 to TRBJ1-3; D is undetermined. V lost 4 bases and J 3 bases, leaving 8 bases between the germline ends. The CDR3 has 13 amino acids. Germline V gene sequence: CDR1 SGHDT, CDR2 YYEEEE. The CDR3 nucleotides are TGTGCCAGCAGCGGGCGTGGTGGAAACACCATATATTTT. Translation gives CASSGRGGNTIYF.

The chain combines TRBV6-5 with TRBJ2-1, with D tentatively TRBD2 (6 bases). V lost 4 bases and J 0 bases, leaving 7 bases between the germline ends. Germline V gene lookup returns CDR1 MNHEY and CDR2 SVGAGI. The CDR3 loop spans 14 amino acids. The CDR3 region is CASSLGGSYNEQFF. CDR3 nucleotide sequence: TGTGCCAGCAGTTTGGGGGGCTCCTACAATGAGCAGTTCTTC.

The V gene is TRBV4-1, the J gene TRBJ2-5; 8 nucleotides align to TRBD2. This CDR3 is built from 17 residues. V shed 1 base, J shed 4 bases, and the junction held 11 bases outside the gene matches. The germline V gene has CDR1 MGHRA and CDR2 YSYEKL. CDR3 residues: CASSQGLAFNRGETQYF. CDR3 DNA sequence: TGCGCCAGCAGCCAAGGACTAGCGTTTAATCGAGGAGAGACCCAGTACTTC.

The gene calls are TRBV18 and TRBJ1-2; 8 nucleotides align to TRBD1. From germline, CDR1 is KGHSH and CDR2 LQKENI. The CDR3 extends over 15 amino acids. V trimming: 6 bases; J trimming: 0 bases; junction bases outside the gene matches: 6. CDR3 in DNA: TGTGCCAGCTCCCCCGACAGGGGAGCTAACTATGGCTACACCTTC. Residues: CASSPDRGANYGYTF. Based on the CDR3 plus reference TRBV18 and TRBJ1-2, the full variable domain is NAGVMQNPRHLVRRRGQEARLRCSPMKGHSHVYWYRQLPEEGLKFMVYLQKENIIDESGMPKERFSAEFPKEGPSILRIQQVVRGDSAAYFCASSPDRGANYGYTFGSGTRLTVV.

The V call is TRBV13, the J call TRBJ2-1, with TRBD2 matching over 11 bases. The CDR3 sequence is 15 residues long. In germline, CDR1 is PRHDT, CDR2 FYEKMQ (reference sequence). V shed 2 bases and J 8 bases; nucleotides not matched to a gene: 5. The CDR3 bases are TGTGCCAGCAGCTTACTGACTAGCGGGGTTCATGAGCAGTTCTTC. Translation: CASSLLTSGVHEQFF. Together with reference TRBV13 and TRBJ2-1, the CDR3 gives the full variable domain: AAGVIQSPRHLIKEKRETATLKCYPIPRHDTVYWYQQGPGQDPQFLISFYEKMQSDKGSIPDRFSAQQFSDYHSELNMSSLELGDSALYFCASSLLTSGVHEQFFGPGTRLTVL.

CDR3 loop: CASSQRGPSGGSYNEQFF. DNA for the CDR3: TGCGCCAGCAGCCAAAGGGGCCCTAGCGGGGGCTCCTACAATGAGCAGTTCTTC. This chain links TRBV4-3 with TRBJ2-1, with TRBD2 matching 10 bases. Unmatched junction bases numbered 7, after V lost 2 bases and J lost 0 bases. Germline V gene sequence: CDR1 LGHNA, CDR2 YSLEER. This CDR3 contains 18 residues.

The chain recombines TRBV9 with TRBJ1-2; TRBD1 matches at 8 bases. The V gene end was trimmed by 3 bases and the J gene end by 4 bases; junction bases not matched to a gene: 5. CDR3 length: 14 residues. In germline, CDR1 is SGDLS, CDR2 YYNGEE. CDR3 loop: CASSGTGIGYGYTF. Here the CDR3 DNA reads TGTGCCAGCAGCGGGACAGGGATCGGCTATGGCTACACCTTC.

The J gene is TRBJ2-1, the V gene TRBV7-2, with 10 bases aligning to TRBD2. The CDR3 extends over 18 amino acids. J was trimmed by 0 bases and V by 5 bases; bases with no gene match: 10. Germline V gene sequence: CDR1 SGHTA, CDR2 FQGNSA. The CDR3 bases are TGTGCCAGCAGCCCTCGGACTAGCGGACCAAGCTCCTACAATGAGCAGTTCTTC. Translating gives CASSPRTSGPSSYNEQFF.

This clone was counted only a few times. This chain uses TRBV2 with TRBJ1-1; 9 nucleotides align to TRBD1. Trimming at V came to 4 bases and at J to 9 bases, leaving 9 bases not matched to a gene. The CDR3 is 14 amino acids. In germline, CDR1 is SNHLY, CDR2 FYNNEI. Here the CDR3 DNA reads TGTGCCAGCAGTGGAGAGACAGGGGGAGTACAAGCTTTCTTT. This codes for CASSGETGGVQAFF.

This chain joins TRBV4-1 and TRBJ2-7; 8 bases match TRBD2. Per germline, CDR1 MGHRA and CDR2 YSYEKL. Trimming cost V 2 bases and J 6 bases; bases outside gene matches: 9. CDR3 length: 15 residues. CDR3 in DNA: TGCGCCAGCAGCCAATCCCCGGGACTAGAAGGCGAGCAGTACTTC. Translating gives CASSQSPGLEGEQYF.

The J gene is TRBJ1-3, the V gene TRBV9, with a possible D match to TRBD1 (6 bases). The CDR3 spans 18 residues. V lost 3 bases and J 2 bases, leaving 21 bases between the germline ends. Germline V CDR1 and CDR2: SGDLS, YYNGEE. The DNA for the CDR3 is TGTGCCAGCAGCGGAGGGCCCCTGACAGGCCAGCCTGGAAACACCATATATTTT. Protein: CASSGGPLTGQPGNTIYF. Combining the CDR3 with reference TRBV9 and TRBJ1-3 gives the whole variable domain DSGVTQTPKHLITATGQRVTLRCSPRSGDLSVYWYQQSLDQGLQFLIQYYNGEERAKGNILERFSAQQFPDLHSELNLSSLELGDSALYFCASSGGPLTGQPGNTIYFGEGSWLTVV.

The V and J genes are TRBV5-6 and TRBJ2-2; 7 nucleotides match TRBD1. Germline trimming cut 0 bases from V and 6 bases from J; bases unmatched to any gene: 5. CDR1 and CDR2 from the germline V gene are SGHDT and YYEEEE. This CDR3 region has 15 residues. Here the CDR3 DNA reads TGTGCCAGCAGCTTGGTACAGGGGAAGGCCGGGGAGCTGTTTTTT. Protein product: CASSLVQGKAGELFF.

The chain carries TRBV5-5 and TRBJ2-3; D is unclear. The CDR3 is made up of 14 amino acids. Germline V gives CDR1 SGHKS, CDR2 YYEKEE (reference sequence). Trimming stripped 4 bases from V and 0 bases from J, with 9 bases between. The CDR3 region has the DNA TGTGCCAGCAGCACCGGGTGGAGCACAGATACGCAGTATTTT. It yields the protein CASSTGWSTDTQYF.

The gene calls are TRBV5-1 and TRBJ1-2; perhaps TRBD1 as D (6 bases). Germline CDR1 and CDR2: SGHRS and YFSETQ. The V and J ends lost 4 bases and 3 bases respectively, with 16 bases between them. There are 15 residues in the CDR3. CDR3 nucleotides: TGCGCCAGCAGCCTCCTGGCAGGGGTTGACTATGGCTACACCTTC. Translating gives CASSLLAGVDYGYTF.

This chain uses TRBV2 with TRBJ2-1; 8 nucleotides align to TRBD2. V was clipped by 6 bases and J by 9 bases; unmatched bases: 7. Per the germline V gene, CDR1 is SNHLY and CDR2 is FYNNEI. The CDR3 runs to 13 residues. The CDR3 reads CASRGLGAGEQFF. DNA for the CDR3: TGTGCCAGCAGGGGACTAGGGGCGGGTGAGCAGTTCTTC.

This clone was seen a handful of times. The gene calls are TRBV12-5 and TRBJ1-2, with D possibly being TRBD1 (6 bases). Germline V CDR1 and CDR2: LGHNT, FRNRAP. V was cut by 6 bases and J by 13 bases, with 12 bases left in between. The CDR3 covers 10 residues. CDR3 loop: CASGRTRGTF. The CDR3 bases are TGTGCTAGTGGCCGAACCAGGGGCACCTTC.

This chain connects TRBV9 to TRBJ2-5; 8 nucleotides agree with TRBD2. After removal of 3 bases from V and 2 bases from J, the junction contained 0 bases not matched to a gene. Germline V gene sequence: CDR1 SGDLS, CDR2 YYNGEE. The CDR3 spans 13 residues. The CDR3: CASSAGGQETQYF. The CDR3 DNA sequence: TGTGCCAGCAGCGCGGGGGGGCAAGAGACCCAGTACTTC.

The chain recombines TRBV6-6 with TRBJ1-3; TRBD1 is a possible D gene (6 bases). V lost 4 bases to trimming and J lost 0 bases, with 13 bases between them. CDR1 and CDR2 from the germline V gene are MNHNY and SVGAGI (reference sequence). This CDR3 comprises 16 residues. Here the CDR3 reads CASSSTGQSSGNTIYF. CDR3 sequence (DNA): TGTGCCAGCAGTTCAACGGGACAAAGCTCTGGAAACACCATATATTTT.

CDR3: CASRKVRESGELFF. The CDR3 nucleotides are TGTGCCAGCAGAAAAGTCAGGGAATCCGGGGAGCTGTTTTTT. This chain connects TRBV7-2 to TRBJ2-2; D is perhaps TRBD1 (5 bases). Germline V CDR1 and CDR2: SGHTA, FQGNSA. The CDR3 runs to 14 residues. Trimming took off 6 bases at V and 6 bases at J, with 14 bases between the two ends.

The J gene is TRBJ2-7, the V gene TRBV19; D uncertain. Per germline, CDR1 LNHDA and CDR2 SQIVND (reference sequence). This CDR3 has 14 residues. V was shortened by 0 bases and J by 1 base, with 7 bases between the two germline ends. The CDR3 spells CASSIDAESYEQYF. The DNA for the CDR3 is TGTGCCAGTAGTATAGACGCGGAGTCCTACGAGCAGTACTTC. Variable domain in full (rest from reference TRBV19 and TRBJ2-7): DGGITQSPKYLFRKEGQNVTLSCEQNLNHDAMYWYRQDPGQGLRLIYYSQIVNDFQKGDIAEGYSVSREKKESFPLTVTSAQKNPTAFYLCASSIDAESYEQYFGPGTRLTVT.

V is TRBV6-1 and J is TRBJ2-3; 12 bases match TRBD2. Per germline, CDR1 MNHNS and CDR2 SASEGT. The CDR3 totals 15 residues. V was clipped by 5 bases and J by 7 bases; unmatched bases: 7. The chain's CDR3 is CASSSLAGGPYTQYF. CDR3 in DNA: TGTGCCAGCAGTTCGCTAGCGGGGGGGCCATATACGCAGTATTTT.

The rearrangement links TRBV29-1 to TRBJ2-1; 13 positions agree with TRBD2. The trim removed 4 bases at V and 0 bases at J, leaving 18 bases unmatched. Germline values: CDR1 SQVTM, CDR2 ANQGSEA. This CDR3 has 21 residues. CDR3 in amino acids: CSVALYPTSGGRLLSYNEQFF. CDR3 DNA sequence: TGCAGCGTTGCCCTCTACCCGACTAGCGGGGGGCGTTTGCTCTCCTACAATGAGCAGTTCTTC.

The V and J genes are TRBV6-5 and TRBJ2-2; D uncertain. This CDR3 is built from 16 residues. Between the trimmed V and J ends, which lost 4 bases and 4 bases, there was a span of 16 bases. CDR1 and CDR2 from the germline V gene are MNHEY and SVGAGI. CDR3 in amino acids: CASSWAIQPVTGELFF. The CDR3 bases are TGTGCCAGCAGTTGGGCTATACAACCTGTCACCGGGGAGCTGTTTTTT.

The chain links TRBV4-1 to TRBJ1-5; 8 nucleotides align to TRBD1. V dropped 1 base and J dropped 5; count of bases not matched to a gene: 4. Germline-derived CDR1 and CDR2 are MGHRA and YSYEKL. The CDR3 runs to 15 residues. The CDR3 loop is CASSQVPQGDQPQHF. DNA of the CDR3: TGCGCCAGCAGCCAAGTTCCACAGGGGGATCAGCCCCAGCATTTT.

This CDR3 is CASSAKSQSGTGNRGNEQFF. CDR3 DNA sequence: TGTGCCAGCAGCGCTAAGTCCCAATCCGGGACAGGGAACCGCGGTAATGAGCAGTTCTTC. The genes are TRBV2 and TRBJ2-1; 9 bases line up with TRBD1. With V trimmed by 6 bases and J by 7 bases, 25 bases remained unmatched. Germline CDR1 SNHLY, CDR2 FYNNEI. The CDR3 has 20 residues.

The chain's CDR3 is CASSLAFGTGGFLEEAFF. For the CDR3, the DNA is TGTGCCAGCAGCTTAGCGTTCGGGACAGGGGGCTTTTTGGAAGAAGCTTTCTTT. This sequence joins TRBV7-9 and TRBJ1-1; 12 nucleotides align to TRBD1. V lost 0 bases to trimming and J lost 8 bases; unmatched junction nucleotides: 13. The germline V gene has CDR1 SEHNR and CDR2 FQNEAQ (reference sequence). The CDR3 extends over 18 amino acids.

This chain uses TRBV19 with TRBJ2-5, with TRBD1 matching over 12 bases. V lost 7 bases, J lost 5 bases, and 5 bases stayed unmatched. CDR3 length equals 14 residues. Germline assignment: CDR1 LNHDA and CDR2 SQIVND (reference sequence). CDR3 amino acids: CASKLGTGGETQYF. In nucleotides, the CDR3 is TGTGCCAGTAAACTCGGGACAGGGGGCGAGACCCAGTACTTC.

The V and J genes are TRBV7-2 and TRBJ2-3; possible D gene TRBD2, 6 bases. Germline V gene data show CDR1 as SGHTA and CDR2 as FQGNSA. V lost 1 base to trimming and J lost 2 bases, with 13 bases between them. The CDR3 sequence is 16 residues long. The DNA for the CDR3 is TGTGCCAGCAGCTTAGGGCCGGGAGCGCACACAGATACGCAGTATTTT. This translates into CASSLGPGAHTDTQYF.

The CDR3 sequence is CASSGGGWGNEQFF. The DNA for the CDR3 is TGTGCCAGCAGCGGGGGAGGATGGGGCAATGAGCAGTTCTTC. The chain has TRBV9 and TRBJ2-1, with D tentatively TRBD2 (6 bases). Germline V lookup: CDR1 SGDLS, CDR2 YYNGEE. V dropped 3 bases and J dropped 6 bases, with 13 bases sitting between them. This CDR3 region has 14 residues.

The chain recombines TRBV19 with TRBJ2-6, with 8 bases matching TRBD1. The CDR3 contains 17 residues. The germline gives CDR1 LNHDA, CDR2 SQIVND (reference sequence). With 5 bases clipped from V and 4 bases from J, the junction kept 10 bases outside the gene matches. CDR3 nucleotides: TGTGCCAGTAGTCATGGACAGGGACAGTCAGGGGCCAACGTCCTGACTTTC. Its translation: CASSHGQGQSGANVLTF.

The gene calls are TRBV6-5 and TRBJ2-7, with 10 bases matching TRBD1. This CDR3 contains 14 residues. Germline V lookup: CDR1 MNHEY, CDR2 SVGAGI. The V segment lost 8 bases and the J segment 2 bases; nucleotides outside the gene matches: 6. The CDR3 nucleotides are TGTGCCAGCTTGGACAGGGGGAAACCCTACGAGCAGTACTTC. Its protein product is CASLDRGKPYEQYF.